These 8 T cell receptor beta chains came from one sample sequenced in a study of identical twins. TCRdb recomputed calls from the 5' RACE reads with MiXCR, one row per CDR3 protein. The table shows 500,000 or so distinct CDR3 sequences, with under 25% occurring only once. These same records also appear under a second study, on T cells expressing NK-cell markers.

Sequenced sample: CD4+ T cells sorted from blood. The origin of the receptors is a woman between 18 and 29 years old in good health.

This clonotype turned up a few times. The CDR3 region is CASSVEGGQFTEAFF. For the CDR3, the DNA is TGTGCCAGCAGCGTAGAAGGGGGGCAGTTCACTGAAGCTTTCTTT. The chain uses TRBV9 and TRBJ1-1; weak D call: TRBD1 (6 bases). This CDR3 has 15 amino acids. The V gene's germline CDR1 is SGDLS and CDR2 YYNGEE. V was trimmed by 0 bases and J by 4 bases, leaving 13 bases between them.

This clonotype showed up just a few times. CDR3 protein: CSASVRDRKTAIYGYTF. The CDR3 DNA reads as TGCAGTGCTAGCGTTAGGGACAGAAAGACCGCTATCTATGGCTACACCTTC. The chain uses TRBV20-1 and TRBJ1-2; TRBD1 matches 7 bases. Trimming cost V 3 bases and J 4 bases; bases outside gene matches: 17. Germline CDR1 reads DFQATT; CDR2 reads SNEGSKA (reference sequence). The CDR3 sequence is 17 residues long.

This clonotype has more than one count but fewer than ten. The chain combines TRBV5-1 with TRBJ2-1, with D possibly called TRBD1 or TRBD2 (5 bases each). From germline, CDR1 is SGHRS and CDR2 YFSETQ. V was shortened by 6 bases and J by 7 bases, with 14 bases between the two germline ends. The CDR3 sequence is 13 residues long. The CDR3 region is CASTGPGMNEQFF. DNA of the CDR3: TGCGCCAGCACGGGACCCGGGATGAATGAGCAGTTCTTC.

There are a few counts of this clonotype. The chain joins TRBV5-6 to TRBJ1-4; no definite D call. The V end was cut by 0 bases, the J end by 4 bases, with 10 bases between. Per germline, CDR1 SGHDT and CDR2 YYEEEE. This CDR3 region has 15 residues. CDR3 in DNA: TGTGCCAGCAGCTTGGGAGCGGAGCGTAATGAAAAACTGTTTTTT. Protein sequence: CASSLGAERNEKLFF. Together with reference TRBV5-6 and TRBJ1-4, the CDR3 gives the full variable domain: DAGVTQSPTHLIKTRGQQVTLRCSPKSGHDTVSWYQQALGQGPQFIFQYYEEEERQRGNFPDRFSGHQFPNYSSELNVNALLLGDSALYLCASSLGAERNEKLFFGSGTQLSVL.

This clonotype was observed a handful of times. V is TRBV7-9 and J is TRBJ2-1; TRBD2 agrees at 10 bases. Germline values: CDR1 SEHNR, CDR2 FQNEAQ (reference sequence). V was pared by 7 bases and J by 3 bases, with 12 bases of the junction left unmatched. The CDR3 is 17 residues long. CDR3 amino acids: CASTPKSGLAVYNEQFF. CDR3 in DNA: TGTGCCAGCACCCCGAAATCCGGACTAGCGGTCTACAATGAGCAGTTCTTC.

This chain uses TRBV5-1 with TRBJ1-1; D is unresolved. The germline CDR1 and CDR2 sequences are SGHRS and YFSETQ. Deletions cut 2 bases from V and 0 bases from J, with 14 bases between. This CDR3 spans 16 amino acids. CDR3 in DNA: TGCGCCAGCAGCTTCGAGACCCGTTCGATGAACACTGAAGCTTTCTTT. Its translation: CASSFETRSMNTEAFF.

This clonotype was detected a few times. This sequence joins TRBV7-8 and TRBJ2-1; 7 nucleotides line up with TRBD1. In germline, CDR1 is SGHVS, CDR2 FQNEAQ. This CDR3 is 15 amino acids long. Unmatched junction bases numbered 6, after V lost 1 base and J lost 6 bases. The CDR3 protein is CASSLVGGSFNEQFF. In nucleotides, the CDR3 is TGTGCCAGCAGCTTAGTAGGGGGCAGTTTCAATGAGCAGTTCTTC.

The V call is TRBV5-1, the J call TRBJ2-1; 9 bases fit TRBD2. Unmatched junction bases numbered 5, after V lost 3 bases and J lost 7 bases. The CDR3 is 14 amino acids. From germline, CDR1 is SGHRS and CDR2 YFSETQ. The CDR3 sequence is CASSSGGGENEQFF. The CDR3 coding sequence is TGCGCCAGCAGCTCCGGCGGGGGGGAGAATGAGCAGTTCTTC.